The 15 T cell receptor beta chains listed next were all sequenced from one sample in a study of cytomegalovirus exposure and HLA in healthy donors. With 60 Vbeta and 13 Jbeta primers, the PCR was carried out. Clones were read by immunoSEQ multiplex PCR, and TCRdb kept only the in-frame ones, dropping some. The table has 200,000 to 250,000 clones, around nine tenths seen once. The sequencing sample was made of PBMCs. The source of these receptors is a woman younger than 30 in good health and CMV-seronegative.

V is TRBV7-9 and J is TRBJ1-1; 10 bases fit TRBD1. CDR1 and CDR2 (germline): SEHNR, FQNEAQ (reference sequence). This CDR3 spans 13 amino acids. The V and J ends lost 3 bases and 7 bases, in that order; junction bases with no gene match: 2. The CDR3 DNA reads as TGTGCCAGCAGCTTCGGGACAGGGGATGAAGCTTTCTTT. The encoded protein is CASSFGTGDEAFF.

Only a few counts were recorded for this clone. The rearrangement links TRBV11-2 to TRBJ2-7; TRBD1 is a possible D gene (6 bases). The CDR3 loop spans 12 amino acids. Trimming shortened V by 3 bases and J by 6 bases, and 9 bases separated the two germline ends. Germline lookup yields CDR1 SGHAT and CDR2 FQNNGV. Here the CDR3 reads CASSLAGAEQYF. The CDR3 bases are TGTGCCAGCAGCTTGGCAGGGGCCGAGCAGTACTTC.

This rearrangement joins TRBV6-6 to TRBJ2-4; maybe TRBD1 (5 bases). CDR3 length: 14 residues. V lost 8 bases and J lost 0, with 11 bases in between. Looked up from germline, CDR1 is MNHNY and CDR2 is SVGAGI (reference sequence). The chain's CDR3 is CASRDSLAKNIQYF. In nucleotides, the CDR3 is TGTGCCAGCCGAGACAGTCTAGCCAAAAACATTCAGTACTTC.

This clone has just one count. The CDR3 sequence is CASNWTGRNTIYF. In DNA form, the CDR3 reads TGCGCCAGCAATTGGACAGGGAGAAACACCATATATTTT. The J gene is TRBJ1-3, the V gene TRBV23-1; TRBD1 aligns across 8 bases. TRBV23-1 is identified as an open reading frame with a role that is uncertain. V was pared by 7 bases and J by 5 bases, with 4 bases of the junction left unmatched. The CDR3 is 13 amino acids.

Notes on this clone: A read error may account for a junction end that differs from germline. The J gene is TRBJ1-1, the V gene TRBV7-9; 9 bases line up with TRBD1. This CDR3 region has 14 residues. Germline CDR1 and CDR2: SEHNR and FQNEAQ (reference sequence). CDR3 DNA sequence: TGTTCCAGCAGCCTGGGACAGGGAAACACTGAAGCTTTCTTT. The encoded protein is CSSSLGQGNTEAFF.

The chain employs TRBV9 and TRBJ2-2; 7 bases are shared with TRBD2. Germline-derived CDR1 and CDR2 are SGDLS and YYNGEE. The V and J ends lost 0 bases and 6 bases, in that order; junction bases with no gene match: 5. This CDR3 is 15 amino acids long. This CDR3 reads CASSVVGGPSGELFF. The CDR3 bases are TGTGCCAGCAGCGTAGTGGGAGGGCCGTCCGGGGAGCTGTTTTTT.

This clone was counted a single time. The V gene is TRBV18, the J gene TRBJ1-1, with 7 bases that match TRBD1. Germline CDR1 KGHSH, CDR2 LQKENI. This CDR3 comprises 14 residues. V dropped 6 bases and J dropped 0; count of bases not matched to a gene: 4. CDR3 DNA sequence: TGTGCCAGCTCTCGCGGGACAGTGAACACTGAAGCTTTCTTT. Residues: CASSRGTVNTEAFF.

The chain joins TRBV27 to TRBJ1-3, with D perhaps TRBD1 (5 bases). With 4 bases removed from V and 2 bases from J, the gap between germline ends came to 15 bases. Looked up from germline, CDR1 is MNHEY and CDR2 is SMNVEV (reference sequence). The CDR3 has 16 residues. The CDR3 spells CASSSHGGGPGNTIYF. The CDR3 DNA is TGTGCCAGCAGTTCCCATGGGGGAGGCCCTGGAAACACCATATATTTT.

The chain joins TRBV4-1 to TRBJ2-7; tentative D call: TRBD2 (6 bases). Per the germline V gene, CDR1 is MGHRA and CDR2 is YSYEKL. V was pared by 4 bases and J by 0 bases, with 16 bases between. The CDR3 totals 16 residues. CDR3 in DNA: TGCGCCAGCAGCCCTATAGGCGGGGTGGGCTCCTACGAGCAGTACTTC. Its protein is CASSPIGGVGSYEQYF.

This rearrangement joins TRBV6-5 to TRBJ1-2; 8 nucleotides align to TRBD1. Germline CDR1 MNHEY, CDR2 SVGAGI. Trimming took 8 bases from V and 5 from J; bases not matched to a gene: 7. The CDR3 is 13 amino acids. CDR3 DNA sequence: TGTGCCAGCCGAAGGGGGACAGGATATGGCTACACCTTC. Residues: CASRRGTGYGYTF.

The rearrangement uses TRBV5-1 and TRBJ1-1, with TRBD1 as a possible D gene (6 bases). V lost 4 bases and J lost 4, with 23 bases in between. The germline CDR1 and CDR2 sequences are SGHRS and YFSETQ. This CDR3 region has 17 residues. CDR3 sequence reads: CASSEGGGPGVGTEAFF. CDR3 nucleotides: TGCGCCAGCAGCGAGGGTGGCGGTCCAGGGGTGGGCACTGAAGCTTTCTTT.

This clone was seen only once. The chain carries TRBV5-8 and TRBJ1-4; 10 bases are shared with TRBD1. Trimming cost V 2 bases and J 5 bases; bases outside gene matches: 6. Germline V gene data show CDR1 as SGHTS and CDR2 as YDEGEE. The length of the CDR3 is 16 residues. The CDR3 nucleotides are TGTGCCAGCAGCTTCGACAGGGGGCTATCGAATGAAAAACTGTTTTTT. Translation gives CASSFDRGLSNEKLFF.

The CDR3 protein is CASSLAREQYF. The CDR3, as DNA: TGTGCCAGCAGCTTAGCCAGGGAGCAGTACTTC. The chain combines TRBV7-9 with TRBJ2-7; D not resolved. The CDR3 spans 11 residues. V was cut by 0 bases and J by 7 bases, with 4 bases left in between. Per germline, CDR1 SEHNR and CDR2 FQNEAQ (reference sequence).

V is TRBV5-6 and J is TRBJ2-3; TRBD2 matches at 9 bases. Trimming removed 1 base from V and 2 bases from J; junction bases left unmatched: 5. Germline V gene sequence: CDR1 SGHDT, CDR2 YYEEEE. The CDR3 totals 16 residues. The CDR3 region has the DNA TGTGCCAGCAGCTTGACTAGCGGGCTTCTCACAGATACGCAGTATTTT. As protein: CASSLTSGLLTDTQYF.

This chain links TRBV18 with TRBJ2-3, with TRBD2 identical over 7 bases. The V and J ends lost 4 bases and 1 base, in that order; junction bases with no gene match: 8. CDR3 length: 16 amino acids. Germline loops: CDR1 KGHSH, CDR2 LQKENI. The CDR3 DNA reads TGTGCCAGCTCACTGGCGGGAGTGCTGGGCACAGATACGCAGTATTTT. Protein: CASSLAGVLGTDTQYF. The variable domain in full, with the rest retrieved from reference TRBV18 and TRBJ2-3, is NAGVMQNPRHLVRRRGQEARLRCSPMKGHSHVYWYRQLPEEGLKFMVYLQKENIIDESGMPKERFSAEFPKEGPSILRIQQVVRGDSAAYFCASSLAGVLGTDTQYFGPGTRLTVL.